The next 25 T cell receptor beta chains were all read from a single sample in a study of blood T cell repertoires in COVID-19. Sequencing was performed with immunoSEQ multiplex PCR; in TCRdb, only in-frame clones are kept and a portion is missing. This table has 150,000 to 190,000 clones, around 83% appearing once. What was sequenced was peripheral blood. Source of these receptors: a woman between 50 and 59 years old with acute or convalescent COVID-19.

The chain employs TRBV9 and TRBJ2-1, with 9 positions matching TRBD1. V gave up 3 bases and J gave up 0 bases; unmatched junction bases: 16. The length of the CDR3 is 20 residues. Per germline, CDR1 SGDLS and CDR2 YYNGEE. The CDR3: CASSDPGGQGNPHSYNEQFF. CDR3 in DNA: TGTGCCAGCAGCGACCCCGGGGGACAGGGCAACCCACACTCCTACAATGAGCAGTTCTTC.

The chain employs TRBV27 and TRBJ2-6, with 10 bases identical to TRBD2. Trimming took 5 bases from V and 0 from J; bases not matched to a gene: 10. Germline values: CDR1 MNHEY, CDR2 SMNVEV (reference sequence). There are 19 residues in the CDR3. Written as DNA, the CDR3 is TGTGCCAGCAGTGTGACTAGCGGGCGACCCTCCTCTGGGGCCAACGTCCTGACTTTC. Its translation is CASSVTSGRPSSGANVLTF. The whole variable domain, remainder taken from reference TRBV27 and TRBJ2-6, is EAQVTQNPRYLITVTGKKLTVTCSQNMNHEYMSWYRQDPGLGLRQIYYSMNVEVTDKGDVPEGYKVSRKEKRNFPLILESPSPNQTSLYFCASSVTSGRPSSGANVLTFGAGSRLTVL.

This chain joins TRBV7-8 and TRBJ2-2, with unresolved D. V gave up 5 bases and J gave up 6 bases, with 10 bases separating them. There are 13 residues in the CDR3. Looked up from germline, CDR1 is SGHVS and CDR2 is FQNEAQ. DNA of the CDR3: TGTGCCAGCAGCCCCCGCGCCGCCGGGGAGCTGTTTTTT. Its translation is CASSPRAAGELFF.

This clone was detected only once. The chain combines TRBV19 with TRBJ2-1; TRBD2 matches 12 bases. This CDR3 has 14 residues. With V trimmed by 8 bases and J by 5 bases, 4 bases remained unmatched. The V gene's germline CDR1 is LNHDA and CDR2 SQIVND (reference sequence). CDR3 in DNA: TGTGCCAGTTCTAGCGGGGGGGACAACAATGAGCAGTTCTTC. Translation: CASSSGGDNNEQFF.

The count of this clone is one. The rearrangement uses TRBV6-5 and TRBJ2-1, with D unclear. The germline CDR1 and CDR2 sequences are MNHEY and SVGAGI. There are 12 residues in the CDR3. Trimming stripped 6 bases from V and 5 bases from J, with 8 bases between. For the CDR3, the DNA is TGTGCCAGCAGCCTAAATAACAATGAGCAGTTCTTC. It is translated as CASSLNNNEQFF.

CDR3 coding DNA: TGTGCCAGCAGCACAACCGGGACAGGGAATGAGCAGTACTTC. Encoded protein: CASSTTGTGNEQYF. The chain links TRBV28 to TRBJ2-7; 9 bases match TRBD1. With V trimmed by 6 bases and J by 7 bases, 10 bases remained unmatched. The CDR3 consists of 14 residues. Germline CDR1 and CDR2: MDHEN and SYDVKM.

In this sample, this clone turned up a few times. The chain links TRBV2 to TRBJ1-2, with 8 bases aligning to TRBD1. The CDR3 has 11 amino acids. The V gene's germline CDR1 is SNHLY and CDR2 FYNNEI. Losses at the gene ends were 10 bases for V and 6 bases for J; bases not matched to a gene: 4. The CDR3 sequence is CAIQGANGYTF. As DNA, the CDR3 is TGTGCCATTCAGGGGGCGAATGGCTACACCTTC.

J is TRBJ2-1 and V is TRBV28; TRBD1 might be the D (7 bases). Germline lookup yields CDR1 MDHEN and CDR2 SYDVKM. V was shortened by 6 bases and J by 8 bases, with 17 bases between the two germline ends. The CDR3 contains 14 residues. The CDR3 DNA follows: TGTGCCAGCAGCCCGCCGCAGGGGGGTCATGAGCAGTTCTTC. Its protein product is CASSPPQGGHEQFF.

The V call is TRBV7-2, the J call TRBJ2-3; TRBD2 matches at 13 bases. V lost 4 bases to trimming and J lost 1 base; unmatched junction nucleotides: 8. CDR1 is SGHTA, CDR2 FQGNSA, per germline. There are 18 residues in the CDR3. CDR3 region: CASSSGLAGAAGTDTQYF. The CDR3 DNA is TGTGCCAGCAGCTCCGGACTAGCGGGGGCCGCGGGCACAGATACGCAGTATTTT.

V usage is TRBV3-1 (or the pseudogene TRBV3-2) and J usage is TRBJ2-5; 13 bases fit TRBD2. The CDR3 runs to 16 residues. Germline V gene data show CDR1 as LGHDT and CDR2 as YNNKEL (reference sequence). The ends lost 3 bases at V and 2 bases at J; junction bases unmatched: 3. CDR3: CASSHGLAGVQETQYF. CDR3 coding DNA: TGTGCCAGCAGCCACGGACTAGCGGGGGTACAAGAGACCCAGTACTTC.

J is TRBJ2-5 and V is TRBV5-1; perhaps TRBD2 as D (6 bases). Germline values: CDR1 SGHRS, CDR2 YFSETQ. CDR3 length: 15 residues. V shed 0 bases and J shed 3 bases, with 12 bases lying between them. The CDR3 region is CASSLAWGGEETQYF. As DNA, the CDR3 is TGCGCCAGCAGCTTGGCCTGGGGCGGGGAAGAGACCCAGTACTTC.

The genes are TRBV28 and TRBJ1-1; 8 bases match TRBD1. This CDR3 is 13 amino acids long. The V gene end was trimmed by 8 bases and the J gene end by 1 base; junction bases not matched to a gene: 3. The germline V gene encodes CDR1 MDHEN and CDR2 SYDVKM. The CDR3 reads CASHTGGNTEAFF. The CDR3 coding sequence is TGTGCCAGCCATACAGGGGGGAACACTGAAGCTTTCTTT.

The chain uses TRBV29-1 and TRBJ1-2; possible D gene TRBD1, 5 bases. V was trimmed by 4 bases and J by 1 base, leaving 10 bases between them. The CDR3 spans 13 residues. CDR1 and CDR2 from the germline V gene are SQVTM and ANQGSEA. Written as DNA, the CDR3 is TGCAGCGTTGGCGGAGGGGTTAACTATGGCTACACCTTC. This translates into CSVGGGVNYGYTF.

The chain recombines TRBV28 with TRBJ1-2, with D uncertain. Looked up from germline, CDR1 is MDHEN and CDR2 is SYDVKM. The CDR3 spans 15 residues. Trimming took off 3 bases at V and 4 bases at J, with 15 bases between the two ends. CDR3 loop: CASSLEAAGPYGYTF. DNA of the CDR3: TGTGCCAGCAGTTTGGAGGCAGCCGGGCCCTATGGCTACACCTTC.

This clone was detected once. The chain couples TRBV5-1 to TRBJ2-3, with 7 bases aligning to TRBD2. CDR3 length: 15 residues. Germline CDR1 is SGHRS and CDR2 is YFSETQ. V shed 4 bases and J 5 bases; nucleotides not matched to a gene: 10. In DNA form, the CDR3 reads TGCGCCAGCAGCATCTCTAGCGGCCGGGTAGATACGCAGTATTTT. Residues: CASSISSGRVDTQYF.

The chain joins TRBV12-5 to TRBJ2-3, with TRBD1 matching over 7 bases. Trimming cost V 1 base and J 5 bases; bases outside gene matches: 9. Germline assignment: CDR1 LGHNT and CDR2 FRNRAP. The CDR3 has 16 amino acids. This CDR3 is CASGLGTGAGIDTQYF. In DNA form, the CDR3 reads TGTGCTAGTGGTTTGGGGACAGGTGCAGGGATAGATACGCAGTATTTT.

CDR3 loop: CASSGRQGGEQYF. CDR3 DNA: TGTGCCAGCAGTGGAAGACAGGGCGGCGAGCAGTACTTC. The chain employs TRBV6-6 and TRBJ2-7, with TRBD1 matching over 7 bases. This CDR3 contains 13 residues. The junction had 7 bases not matched to a gene; V was cut back by 5 bases and J by 6 bases. CDR1 is MNHNY and CDR2 is SVGAGI in the germline V gene (reference sequence).

The chain uses TRBV11-3 and TRBJ1-3; TRBD1 agrees at 10 bases. J was trimmed by 2 bases and V by 3 bases; bases with no gene match: 16. The germline gives CDR1 SGHNT, CDR2 YENEEA. The CDR3 is 20 amino acids. The CDR3: CASSFNKRDRGSAAGNTIYF. The CDR3 nucleotides are TGTGCCAGCAGCTTTAATAAACGGGACAGGGGAAGCGCGGCTGGAAACACCATATATTTT.

The rearrangement links TRBV25-1 to TRBJ1-2; 10 nucleotides agree with TRBD1. The CDR3 loop spans 17 amino acids. Germline trimming cut 4 bases from V and 5 bases from J; bases unmatched to any gene: 13. Germline V CDR1 and CDR2: MGHDK, SYGVNS. CDR3 in amino acids: CASSGETGGASFYGYTF. As DNA, the CDR3 is TGTGCCAGCAGTGGGGAGACAGGGGGCGCAAGTTTTTATGGCTACACCTTC.

This clone is a singleton in its sample. The chain links TRBV12-2 to TRBJ2-7; the DNA was not used to check the table's D call, TRBD2. TRBV12-2 is a documented pseudogene. The CDR3 consists of 14 residues. CDR3 DNA sequence: TGTGCAAGTCGCTTAGCGTGGACCGGGGGCGAGCAGTACTTC. Translation gives CASRLAWTGGEQYF.

This clone was counted between two and nine times. The chain has TRBV11-2 and TRBJ1-4, with TRBD1 identical over 9 bases. This CDR3 contains 14 residues. The V segment lost 5 bases and the J segment 7 bases; nucleotides outside the gene matches: 5. The germline V gene has CDR1 SGHAT and CDR2 FQNNGV. The CDR3 here is CASSPLTGGEKLFF. The CDR3, as DNA: TGTGCCAGCAGCCCTTTGACAGGGGGTGAAAAACTGTTTTTT.

Comments on this clone: Other DNA sequences within the sample encode an identical CDR3. V and J are TRBV30 and TRBJ1-5; a possible D gene is TRBD1 (6 bases). Germline V CDR1 and CDR2: GTSNPN, SVGIG (reference sequence). This CDR3 is 15 amino acids long. With 2 bases removed from V and 0 bases from J, the gap between germline ends came to 11 bases. CDR3 DNA sequence: TGTGCCTGGAGTCCTACAGGGAATAGCAATCAGCCCCAGCATTTT. Translating gives CAWSPTGNSNQPQHF. The complete variable domain, with remaining parts taken from reference TRBV30 and TRBJ1-5, reads SQTIHQWPATLVQPVGSPLSLECTVEGTSNPNLYWYRQAAGRGLQLLFYSVGIGQISSEVPQNLSASRPQDRQFILSSKKLLLSDSGFYLCAWSPTGNSNQPQHFGDGTRLSIL.

V usage is TRBV24-1 and J usage is TRBJ2-5; 7 bases align to TRBD1. The J segment lost 5 bases and the V segment lost 3 bases, leaving 8 bases of the junction unmatched. Per the germline V gene, CDR1 is KGHDR and CDR2 is SFDVKD. The CDR3 totals 15 residues. The CDR3 nucleotides read TGTGCCACCAGTGATACCCGACAGGGTGGCGAGACCCAGTACTTC. It yields the protein CATSDTRQGGETQYF.

The chain couples TRBV29-1 to TRBJ1-5; 7 bases align to TRBD1. The J segment lost 3 bases and the V segment lost 0 bases, leaving 5 bases of the junction unmatched. Germline V gene sequence: CDR1 SQVTM, CDR2 ANQGSEA. The CDR3 spans 15 residues. The CDR3 is CSVEDSDRSNQPQHF. The CDR3 nucleotides are TGCAGCGTTGAAGATTCGGACAGGTCCAATCAGCCCCAGCATTTT.

The chain combines TRBV2 with TRBJ2-3; D uncertain. Germline V gene data show CDR1 as SNHLY and CDR2 as FYNNEI. Trimming took off 2 bases at V and 6 bases at J, with 3 bases between the two ends. The CDR3 spans 11 residues. The CDR3 coding sequence is TGTGCCAGCAGTGAACTGGATACGCAGTATTTT. Its protein product is CASSELDTQYF. The entire variable domain, with the rest obtained from reference TRBV2 and TRBJ2-3, is as follows: EPEVTQTPSHQVTQMGQEVILRCVPISNHLYFYWYRQILGQKVEFLVSFYNNEISEKSEIFDDQFSVERPDGSNFTLKIRSTKLEDSAMYFCASSELDTQYFGPGTRLTVL.